The 13 T cell receptor beta chains reported below all come from one sample, sequenced in a study of CD8 T cells in Susac syndrome. A quantity of about 0.5 to 1 ug RNA underwent reverse transcription using random hexamers. One entry per CDR3 protein results from TCRdb running MiXCR on the immunoSEQ multiplex PCR reads. This sample has 100,000 to 150,000 distinct CDR3 sequences, with roughly 93% found just once. The sample consisted of CD8+ T cells from PBMCs. The receptors originated from a human donor with multiple sclerosis.

The chain has TRBV4-1 and TRBJ2-3; 8 bases line up with TRBD2. The germline CDR1 and CDR2 sequences are MGHRA and YSYEKL. J lost 1 base, V lost 2 bases, and 8 bases had no gene match. This CDR3 region has 17 residues. In DNA, the CDR3 is TGCGCCAGCAGCCAACTGCCGGGGGGGGGCCGCACAGATACGCAGTATTTT. Encoded protein: CASSQLPGGGRTDTQYF.

The chain couples TRBV7-9 to TRBJ2-1; D tentatively reads TRBD1 or TRBD2 (7 bases each). V gave up 2 bases and J gave up 9 bases, with 20 bases separating them. Germline V CDR1 and CDR2: SEHNR, FQNEAQ (reference sequence). The CDR3 sequence is 16 residues long. The CDR3 DNA is TGTGCCAGCAGCTTAACGGGCAGGGGGTCGGGGGGTGAGCAGTTCTTC. Translation gives CASSLTGRGSGGEQFF.

The table lists this clonotype with a count of one. The germline gene is not matched at one end of the junction; a read error may be the cause. The chain joins TRBV6-6 to TRBJ2-2; D may correspond to TRBD1 or TRBD2 (6 bases each). The length of the CDR3 is 13 residues. Germline CDR1 reads MNHNY; CDR2 reads SVGAGI (reference sequence). The CDR3 spells CASSYLDSGQLFF. The CDR3 coding sequence is TGTGCCAGCAGTTACCTGGACAGCGGGCAGCTGTTTTTT.

The gene calls are TRBV7-9 and TRBJ1-2; D not certain. The CDR3 is made up of 14 amino acids. V was trimmed by 5 bases and J by 6 bases, leaving 16 bases between them. CDR1 and CDR2 (germline): SEHNR, FQNEAQ (reference sequence). The DNA of the CDR3 is TGTGCCAGCAGCCCCGTAACTTCCTCCGATGGCTACACCTTC. Its protein is CASSPVTSSDGYTF.

The count of this clonotype is one. This sequence joins TRBV19 and TRBJ2-4, with D perhaps matching TRBD1 (6 bases). With 7 bases removed from V and 9 bases from J, the gap between germline ends came to 13 bases. The CDR3 runs 12 residues. Germline V gene data show CDR1 as LNHDA and CDR2 as SQIVND (reference sequence). The CDR3 DNA reads TGTGCCAGTAACGCAGGGGTGGCCATTCAGTACTTC. This codes for CASNAGVAIQYF.

This rearrangement joins TRBV7-8 to TRBJ1-2, with 7 nucleotides matching TRBD1. CDR1 is SGHVS, CDR2 FQNEAQ, per germline. The CDR3 length is 13 residues. Unmatched junction bases numbered 9, after V lost 11 bases and J lost 3 bases. CDR3 sequence (DNA): TGTGCCGGGGGGACAGACGCTTACTATGGCTACACCTTC. Its protein is CAGGTDAYYGYTF. Based on the CDR3 plus reference TRBV7-8 and TRBJ1-2, the full variable domain is GAGVSQSPRYKVAKRGQDVALRCDPISGHVSLFWYQQALGQGPEFLTYFQNEAQLDKSGLPSDRFFAERPEGSVSTLKIQRTQQEDSAVYLCAGGTDAYYGYTFGSGTRLTVV.

This chain links TRBV5-1 with TRBJ2-2; TRBD2 might be the D (5 bases). The CDR3 has 18 amino acids. Germline CDR1 SGHRS, CDR2 YFSETQ. Trimming left V 1 base short and J 0 bases short, with 16 bases between. CDR3 sequence reads: CASSLTGSLIANTGELFF. Here the CDR3 DNA reads TGCGCCAGCAGCTTGACGGGGAGCCTAATCGCGAACACCGGGGAGCTGTTTTTT.

The chain employs TRBV7-9 and TRBJ2-2; TRBD2 aligns across 9 bases. Losses at the gene ends were 2 bases for V and 4 bases for J; bases not matched to a gene: 14. The CDR3 spans 19 residues. CDR1 is SEHNR and CDR2 is FQNEAQ in the germline V gene (reference sequence). In DNA, the CDR3 is TGTGCCAGCAGCTTATTTCGCACCGGGCTAGCGGGGATCACCGGGGAGCTGTTTTTT. It specifies CASSLFRTGLAGITGELFF.

V and J are TRBV7-9 and TRBJ1-1; D gene unclear. The CDR3 length is 19 residues. V was clipped by 6 bases and J by 0 bases, with 26 bases between them. The V gene's germline CDR1 is SEHNR and CDR2 FQNEAQ (reference sequence). The chain's CDR3 is CASSPRTQTDRYMNTEAFF. The CDR3 DNA reads TGTGCCAGCAGTCCCCGAACACAGACGGACCGGTACATGAACACTGAAGCTTTCTTT.

This sequence joins TRBV9 and TRBJ2-1; 9 bases line up with TRBD1. The CDR3 is made up of 13 amino acids. Germline V gene data show CDR1 as SGDLS and CDR2 as YYNGEE. The V segment lost 3 bases and the J segment 6 bases; nucleotides outside the gene matches: 1. The CDR3 here is CASSGTGVNEQFF. CDR3 sequence (DNA): TGTGCCAGCAGCGGGACAGGGGTCAATGAGCAGTTCTTC.

The rearrangement uses TRBV12-3 or TRBV12-4 and TRBJ2-7; maybe TRBD1 (6 bases). V was trimmed by 3 bases and J by 2 bases, leaving 14 bases between them. The CDR3 covers 15 residues. CDR3 coding DNA: TGTGCCAGCAGTTTCGGACAGCCCAGGACCTACGAGCAGTACTTC. Translation: CASSFGQPRTYEQYF.

The V gene is TRBV13, the J gene TRBJ1-1; D unresolved. The germline V gene has CDR1 PRHDT and CDR2 FYEKMQ (reference sequence). Trimming took off 5 bases at V and 9 bases at J, with 10 bases between the two ends. The CDR3 is 11 amino acids. The CDR3, as DNA: TGTGCCAGCAGCCGAGGGCCTCAAGCTTTCTTT. This encodes CASSRGPQAFF.

The rearrangement links TRBV12-3 or TRBV12-4 to TRBJ2-7, with D unclear. V dropped 6 bases and J dropped 2 bases, with 11 bases sitting between them. The CDR3 is 13 residues long. CDR3: CASRPVLAYEQYV. The CDR3 nucleotides are TGTGCCAGCAGGCCCGTACTGGCCTACGAGCAGTACGTC.